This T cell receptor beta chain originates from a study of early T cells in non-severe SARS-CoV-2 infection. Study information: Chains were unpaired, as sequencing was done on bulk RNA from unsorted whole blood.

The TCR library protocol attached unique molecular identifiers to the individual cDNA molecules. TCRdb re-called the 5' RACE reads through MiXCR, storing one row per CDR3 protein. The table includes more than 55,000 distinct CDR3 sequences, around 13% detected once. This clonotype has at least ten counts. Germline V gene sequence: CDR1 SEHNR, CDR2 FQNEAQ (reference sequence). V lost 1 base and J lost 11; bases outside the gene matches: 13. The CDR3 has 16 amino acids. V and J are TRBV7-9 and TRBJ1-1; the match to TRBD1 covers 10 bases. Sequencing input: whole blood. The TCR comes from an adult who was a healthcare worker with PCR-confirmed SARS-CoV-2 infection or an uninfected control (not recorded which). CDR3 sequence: CASSLERQGAGGGAFF. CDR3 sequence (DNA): TGTGCCAGCAGCTTAGAACGACAGGGGGCCGGTGGCGGGGCTTTCTTT.